This entry describes one T cell receptor (beta chain). This is likely a read error, given that the CDR3 carries no conserved phenylalanine or tryptophan at its end. Sample-barcoded 5' priming and a J-beta primer mix drove a second PCR of roughly 6 to 12 cycles. TCRdb re-called the 5' RACE reads through MiXCR, storing one row per CDR3 protein. This table holds more than 1.4 million distinct CDR3 sequences, about 43% found once. This CDR3 contains 14 residues. V lost 7 bases and J 4 bases, leaving 17 bases between the germline ends. CDR1 and CDR2 from the germline V gene are SGDLS and YYNGEE. The sample comes from a study of blood T cells in healthy people across ages.

This TCR was sampled from a woman younger than 35 in good health. Input material: blood. The J gene is TRBJ1-2, the V gene TRBV9; D might be TRBD1 (5 bases). The CDR3 reads CASAGNRGGYGYTY. DNA for the CDR3: TGTGCCAGCGCTGGCAATCGGGGGGGCTATGGCTACACCTAC.